This section outlines one TCR beta chain sequence together with its context. This specimen comes from a study of patients and donors after allogeneic stem cell transplantation. The CDR3 loop spans 15 amino acids. V shed 2 bases and J shed 5 bases, with 14 bases lying between them. The germline V gene encodes CDR1 SGHDT and CDR2 YYEEEE. One entry per CDR3 protein, called by TCRdb with MiXCR from the RT-PCR reads. The sample lists approximately 37,000 distinct CDR3 sequences, roughly 30% occurring once. The sample taken for sequencing was blood, either unsorted or a sorted T cell fraction (not recorded which). The TCR comes from a human donor who was either an allogeneic HSCT recipient or a stem cell or donor lymphocyte infusion donor (not recorded which). It is not recorded whose cells these are; they may come from a transplant donor. The chain is built from TRBV5-6 and TRBJ2-1; D not certain. The CDR3 loop reads CASSFKGYWDNEQFF. CDR3 in DNA: TGTGCCAGCAGCTTTAAGGGATATTGGGACAATGAGCAGTTCTTC.